This T cell receptor beta chain was identified during a study of patients and donors after allogeneic stem cell transplantation. V was shortened by 6 bases and J by 10 bases, with 12 bases between the two germline ends. The CDR3 has 11 amino acids. Per the germline V gene, CDR1 is MNHEY and CDR2 is SVGAGI. Via MiXCR, TCRdb re-called the RT-PCR reads, giving one row per CDR3 protein. Here the sample spans approximately 210,000 distinct CDR3 sequences, 40% to 45% being singletons. Sequencing used blood, either unsorted or a sorted T cell fraction (not recorded which). The TCR sequence derives from a human donor who was either an allogeneic HSCT recipient or a stem cell or donor lymphocyte infusion donor (not recorded which). It is not recorded whose cells these are; they may come from a transplant donor. The chain carries TRBV6-5 and TRBJ1-1, with a weak D call TRBD1 (5 bases). Written as DNA, the CDR3 is TGTGCCAGCAGCTTGGGGGTACGAGCTTTCTTT. Translating it yields CASSLGVRAFF.